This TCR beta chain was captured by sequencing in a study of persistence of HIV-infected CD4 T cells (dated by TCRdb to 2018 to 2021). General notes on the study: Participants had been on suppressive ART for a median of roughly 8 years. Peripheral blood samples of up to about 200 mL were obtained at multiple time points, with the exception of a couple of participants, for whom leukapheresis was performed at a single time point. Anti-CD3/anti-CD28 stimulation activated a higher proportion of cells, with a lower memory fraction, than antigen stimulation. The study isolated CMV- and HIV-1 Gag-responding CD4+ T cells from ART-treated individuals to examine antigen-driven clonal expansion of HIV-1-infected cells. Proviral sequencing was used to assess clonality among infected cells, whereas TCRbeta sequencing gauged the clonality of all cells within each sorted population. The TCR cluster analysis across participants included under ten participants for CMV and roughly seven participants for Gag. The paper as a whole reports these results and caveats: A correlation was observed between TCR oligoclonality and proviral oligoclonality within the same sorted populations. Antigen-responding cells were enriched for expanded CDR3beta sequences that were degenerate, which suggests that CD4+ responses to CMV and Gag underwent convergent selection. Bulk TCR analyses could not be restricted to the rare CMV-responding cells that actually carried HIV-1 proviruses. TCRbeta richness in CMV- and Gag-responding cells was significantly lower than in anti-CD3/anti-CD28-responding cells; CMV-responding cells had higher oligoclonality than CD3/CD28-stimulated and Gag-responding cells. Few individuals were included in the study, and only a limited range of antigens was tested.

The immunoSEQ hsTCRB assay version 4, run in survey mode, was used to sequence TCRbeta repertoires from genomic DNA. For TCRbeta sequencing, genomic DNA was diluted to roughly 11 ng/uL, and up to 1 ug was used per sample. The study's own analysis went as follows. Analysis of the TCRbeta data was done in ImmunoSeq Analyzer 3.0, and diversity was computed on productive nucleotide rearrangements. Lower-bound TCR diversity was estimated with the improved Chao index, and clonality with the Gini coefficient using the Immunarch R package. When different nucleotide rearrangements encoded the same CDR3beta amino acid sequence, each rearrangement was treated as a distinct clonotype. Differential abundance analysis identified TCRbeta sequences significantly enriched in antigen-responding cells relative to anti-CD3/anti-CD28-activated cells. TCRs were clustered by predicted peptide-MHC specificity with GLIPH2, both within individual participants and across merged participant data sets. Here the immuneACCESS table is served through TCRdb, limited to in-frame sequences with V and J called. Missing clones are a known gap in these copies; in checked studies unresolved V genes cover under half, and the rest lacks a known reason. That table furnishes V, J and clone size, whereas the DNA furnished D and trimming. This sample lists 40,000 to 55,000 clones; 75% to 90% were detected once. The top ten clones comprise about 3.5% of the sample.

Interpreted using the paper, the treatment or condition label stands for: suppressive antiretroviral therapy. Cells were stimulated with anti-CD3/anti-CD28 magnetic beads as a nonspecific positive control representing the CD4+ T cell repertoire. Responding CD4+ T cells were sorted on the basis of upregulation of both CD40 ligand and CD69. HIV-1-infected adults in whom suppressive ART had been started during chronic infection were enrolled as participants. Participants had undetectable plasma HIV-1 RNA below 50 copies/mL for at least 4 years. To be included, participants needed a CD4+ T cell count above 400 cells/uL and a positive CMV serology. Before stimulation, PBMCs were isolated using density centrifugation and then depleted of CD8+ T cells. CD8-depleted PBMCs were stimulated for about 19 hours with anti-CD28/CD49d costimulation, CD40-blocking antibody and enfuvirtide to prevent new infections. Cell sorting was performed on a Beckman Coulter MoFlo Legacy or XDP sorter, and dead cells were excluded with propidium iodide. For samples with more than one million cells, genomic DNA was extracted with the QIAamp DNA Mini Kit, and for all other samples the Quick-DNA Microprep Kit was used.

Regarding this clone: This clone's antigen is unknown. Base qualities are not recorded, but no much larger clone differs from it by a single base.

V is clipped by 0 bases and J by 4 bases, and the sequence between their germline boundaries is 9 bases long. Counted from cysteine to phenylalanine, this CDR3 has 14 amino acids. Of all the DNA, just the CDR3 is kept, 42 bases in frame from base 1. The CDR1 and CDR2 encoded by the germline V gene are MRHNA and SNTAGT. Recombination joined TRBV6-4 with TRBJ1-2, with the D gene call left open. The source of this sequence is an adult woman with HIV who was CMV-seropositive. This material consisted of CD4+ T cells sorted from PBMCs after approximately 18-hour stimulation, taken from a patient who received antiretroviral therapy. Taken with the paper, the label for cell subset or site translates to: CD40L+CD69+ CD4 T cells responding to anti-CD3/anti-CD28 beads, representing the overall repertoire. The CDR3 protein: CASSDSYSSYGYTF. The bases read TGTGCCAGCAGTGACTCCTACAGCTCCTATGGCTACACCTTC.